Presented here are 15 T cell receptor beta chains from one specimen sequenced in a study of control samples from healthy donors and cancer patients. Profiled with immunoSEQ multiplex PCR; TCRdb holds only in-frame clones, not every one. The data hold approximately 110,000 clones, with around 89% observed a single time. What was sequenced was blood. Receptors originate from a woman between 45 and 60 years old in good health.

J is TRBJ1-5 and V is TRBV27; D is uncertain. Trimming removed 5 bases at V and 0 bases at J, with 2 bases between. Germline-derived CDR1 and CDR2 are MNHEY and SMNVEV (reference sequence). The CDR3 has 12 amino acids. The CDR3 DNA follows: TGTGCCAGCAGTGATAGCAATCAGCCCCAGCATTTT. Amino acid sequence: CASSDSNQPQHF.

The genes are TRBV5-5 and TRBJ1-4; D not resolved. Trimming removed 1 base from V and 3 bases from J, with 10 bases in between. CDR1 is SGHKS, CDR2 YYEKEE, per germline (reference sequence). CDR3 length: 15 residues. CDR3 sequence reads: CASSLMTRANEKLFF. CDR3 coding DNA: TGTGCCAGCAGCTTGATGACACGGGCTAATGAAAAACTGTTTTTT.

CDR3 residues: CASSGGQLNEKLFF. CDR3 nucleotides: TGTGCCAGCAGCGGCGGACAGCTTAATGAAAAACTGTTTTTT. This rearrangement joins TRBV13 to TRBJ1-4; D is possibly TRBD1 (6 bases). Germline V lookup: CDR1 PRHDT, CDR2 FYEKMQ (reference sequence). This CDR3 is 14 amino acids long. V was pared by 5 bases and J by 4 bases, with 11 bases between.

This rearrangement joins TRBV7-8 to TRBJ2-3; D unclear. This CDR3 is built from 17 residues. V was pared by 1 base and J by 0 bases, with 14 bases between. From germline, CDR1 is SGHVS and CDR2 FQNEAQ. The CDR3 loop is CASSLEGPSWSTDTQYF. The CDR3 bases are TGTGCCAGCAGCTTAGAGGGCCCGAGCTGGAGCACAGATACGCAGTATTTT.

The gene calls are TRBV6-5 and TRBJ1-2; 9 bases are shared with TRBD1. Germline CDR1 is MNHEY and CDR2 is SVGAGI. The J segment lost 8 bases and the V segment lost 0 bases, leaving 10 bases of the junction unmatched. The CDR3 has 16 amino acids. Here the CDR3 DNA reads TGTGCCAGCAGTTACTCGTGGACAGGGGACCAAAACGGCTACACCTTC. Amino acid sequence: CASSYSWTGDQNGYTF.

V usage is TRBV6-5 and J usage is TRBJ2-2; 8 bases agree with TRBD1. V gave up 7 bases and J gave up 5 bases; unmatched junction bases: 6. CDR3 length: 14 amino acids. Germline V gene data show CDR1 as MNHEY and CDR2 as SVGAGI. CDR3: CASTKRQGTGELFF. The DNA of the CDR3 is TGTGCCAGCACTAAGAGACAGGGGACCGGGGAGCTGTTTTTT.

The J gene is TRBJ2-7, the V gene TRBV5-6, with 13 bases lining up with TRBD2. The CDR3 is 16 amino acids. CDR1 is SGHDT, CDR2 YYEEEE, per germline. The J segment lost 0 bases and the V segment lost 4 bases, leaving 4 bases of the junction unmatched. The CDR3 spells CASSARLAGGSYEQYV. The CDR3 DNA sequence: TGTGCCAGCAGCGCTCGACTAGCGGGGGGCTCCTACGAGCAGTACGTC.

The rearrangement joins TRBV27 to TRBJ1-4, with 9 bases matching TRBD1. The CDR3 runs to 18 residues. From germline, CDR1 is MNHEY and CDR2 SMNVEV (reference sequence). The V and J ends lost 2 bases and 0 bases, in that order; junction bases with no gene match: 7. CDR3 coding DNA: TGTGCCAGCAGTTTAAACGGACAGGGGACCGCAACTAATGAAAAACTGTTTTTT. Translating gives CASSLNGQGTATNEKLFF.

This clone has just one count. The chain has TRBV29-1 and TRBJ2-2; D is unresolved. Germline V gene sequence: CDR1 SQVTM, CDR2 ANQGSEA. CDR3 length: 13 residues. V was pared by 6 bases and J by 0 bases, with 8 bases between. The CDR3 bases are TGCAGCGTGATAGACGCGAACACCGGGGAGCTGTTTTTT. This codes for CSVIDANTGELFF.

This CDR3 is CASSFGTAYGYTF. The CDR3 coding sequence is TGTGCCAGCAGCTTCGGGACAGCATATGGCTACACCTTC. This sequence joins TRBV7-2 and TRBJ1-2, with 7 nucleotides matching TRBD1. The V gene end was trimmed by 3 bases and the J gene end by 5 bases; junction bases not matched to a gene: 3. Germline loops: CDR1 SGHTA, CDR2 FQGNSA. The CDR3 runs to 13 residues.

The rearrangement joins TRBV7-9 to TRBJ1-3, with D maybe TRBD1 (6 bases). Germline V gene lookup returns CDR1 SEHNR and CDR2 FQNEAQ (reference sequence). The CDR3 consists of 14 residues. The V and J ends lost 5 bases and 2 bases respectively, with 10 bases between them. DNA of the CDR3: TGTGCCAGCAGCCTACAGGGAGCTGGAAACACCATATATTTT. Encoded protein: CASSLQGAGNTIYF.

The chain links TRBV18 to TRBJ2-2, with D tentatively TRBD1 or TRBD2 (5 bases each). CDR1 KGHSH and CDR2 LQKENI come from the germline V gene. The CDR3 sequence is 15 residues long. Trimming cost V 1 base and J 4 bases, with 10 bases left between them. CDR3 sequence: CASSPRVGTTGELFF. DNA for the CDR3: TGTGCCAGCTCACCACGGGTAGGGACCACCGGGGAGCTGTTTTTT.

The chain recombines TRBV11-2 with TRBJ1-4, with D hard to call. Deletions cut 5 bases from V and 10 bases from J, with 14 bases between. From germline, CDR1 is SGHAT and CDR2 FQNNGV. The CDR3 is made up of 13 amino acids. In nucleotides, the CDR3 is TGTGCCAGCAGCCTCACCCCAGAAGGAAAACTGTTTTTT. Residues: CASSLTPEGKLFF.

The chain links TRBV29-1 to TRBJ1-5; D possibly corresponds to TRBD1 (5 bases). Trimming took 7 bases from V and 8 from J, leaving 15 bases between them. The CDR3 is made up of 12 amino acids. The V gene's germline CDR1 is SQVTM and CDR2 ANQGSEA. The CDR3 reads CSAVWGGEPQHF. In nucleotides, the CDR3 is TGCAGCGCCGTCTGGGGGGGTGAGCCCCAGCATTTT.

CDR3 sequence (DNA): TGTGCCAGCAATGGCGGGGGCACAGATACGCAGTATTTT. Translation: CASNGGGTDTQYF. V and J are TRBV21-1 and TRBJ2-3; TRBD2 is the table's D call and was not checked against the DNA. TRBV21-1 is marked as a pseudogene. The CDR3 covers 13 residues.